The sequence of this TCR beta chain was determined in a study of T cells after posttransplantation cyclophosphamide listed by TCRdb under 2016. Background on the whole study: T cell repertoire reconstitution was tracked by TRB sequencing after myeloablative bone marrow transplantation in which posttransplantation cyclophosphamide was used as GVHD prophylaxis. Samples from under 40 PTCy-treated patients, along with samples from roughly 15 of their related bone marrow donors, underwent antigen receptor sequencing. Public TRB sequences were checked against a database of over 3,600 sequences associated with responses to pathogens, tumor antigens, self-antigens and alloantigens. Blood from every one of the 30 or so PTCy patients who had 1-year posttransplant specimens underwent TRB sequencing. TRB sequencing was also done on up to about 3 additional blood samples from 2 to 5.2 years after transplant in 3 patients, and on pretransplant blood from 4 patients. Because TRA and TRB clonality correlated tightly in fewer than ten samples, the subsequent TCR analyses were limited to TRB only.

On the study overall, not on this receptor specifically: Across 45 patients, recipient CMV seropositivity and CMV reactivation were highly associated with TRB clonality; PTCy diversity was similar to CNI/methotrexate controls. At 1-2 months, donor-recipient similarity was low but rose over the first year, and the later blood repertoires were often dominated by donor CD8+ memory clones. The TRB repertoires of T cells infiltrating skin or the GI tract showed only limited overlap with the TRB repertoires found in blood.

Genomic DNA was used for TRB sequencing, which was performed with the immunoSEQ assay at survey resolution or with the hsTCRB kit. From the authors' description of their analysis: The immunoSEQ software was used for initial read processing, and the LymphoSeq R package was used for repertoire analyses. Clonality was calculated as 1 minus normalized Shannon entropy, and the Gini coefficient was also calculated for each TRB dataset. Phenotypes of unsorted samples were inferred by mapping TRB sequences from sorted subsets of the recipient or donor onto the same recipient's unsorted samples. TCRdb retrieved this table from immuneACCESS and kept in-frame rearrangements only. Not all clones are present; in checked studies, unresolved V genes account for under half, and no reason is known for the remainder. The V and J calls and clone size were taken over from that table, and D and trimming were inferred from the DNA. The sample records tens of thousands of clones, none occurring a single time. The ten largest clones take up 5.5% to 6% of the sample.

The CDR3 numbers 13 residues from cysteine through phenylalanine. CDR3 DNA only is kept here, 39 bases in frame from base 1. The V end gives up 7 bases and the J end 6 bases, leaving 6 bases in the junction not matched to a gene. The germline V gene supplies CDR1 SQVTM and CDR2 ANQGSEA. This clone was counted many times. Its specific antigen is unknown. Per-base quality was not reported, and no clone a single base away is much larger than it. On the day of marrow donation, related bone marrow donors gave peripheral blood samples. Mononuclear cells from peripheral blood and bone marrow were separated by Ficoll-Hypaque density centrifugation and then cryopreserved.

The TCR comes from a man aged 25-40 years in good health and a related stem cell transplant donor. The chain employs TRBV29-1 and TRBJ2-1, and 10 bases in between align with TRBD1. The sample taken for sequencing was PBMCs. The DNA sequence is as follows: TGCAGCGGTTTCGGGACAGGGGTCAATGAGCAGTTCTTC. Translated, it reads CSGFGTGVNEQFF.